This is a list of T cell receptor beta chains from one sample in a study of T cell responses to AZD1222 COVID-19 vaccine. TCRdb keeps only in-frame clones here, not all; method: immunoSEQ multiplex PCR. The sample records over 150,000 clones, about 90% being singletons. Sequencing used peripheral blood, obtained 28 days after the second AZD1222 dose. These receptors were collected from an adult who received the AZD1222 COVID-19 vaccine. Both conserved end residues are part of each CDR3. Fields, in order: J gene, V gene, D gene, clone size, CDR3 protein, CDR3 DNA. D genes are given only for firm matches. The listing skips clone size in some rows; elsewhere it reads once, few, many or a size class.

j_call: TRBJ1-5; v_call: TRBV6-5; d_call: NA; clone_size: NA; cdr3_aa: CASTPGAVSNQPQHF; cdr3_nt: TGTGCCAGTACCCCAGGCGCCGTATCCAATCAGCCCCAGCATTTT
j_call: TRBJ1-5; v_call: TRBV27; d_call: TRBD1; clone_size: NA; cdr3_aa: CASSSKTGTGENQPQHF; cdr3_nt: TGTGCCAGCAGTTCTAAAACCGGGACAGGGGAGAATCAGCCCCAGCATTTT
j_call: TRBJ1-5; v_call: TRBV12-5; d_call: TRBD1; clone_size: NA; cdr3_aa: CASGLADRGNQPQHF; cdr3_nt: TGTGCTAGTGGTTTGGCCGACAGGGGGAATCAGCCCCAGCATTTT
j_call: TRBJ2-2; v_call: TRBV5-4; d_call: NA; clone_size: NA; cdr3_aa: CASSSKRGGSNTGELFF; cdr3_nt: TGTGCCAGCAGCTCGAAGAGGGGGGGTTCGAACACCGGGGAGCTGTTTTTT
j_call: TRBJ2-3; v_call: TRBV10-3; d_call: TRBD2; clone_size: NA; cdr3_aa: CAISENLAGATDTQYF; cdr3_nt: TGTGCCATCAGCGAGAATCTAGCGGGGGCCACAGATACGCAGTATTTT
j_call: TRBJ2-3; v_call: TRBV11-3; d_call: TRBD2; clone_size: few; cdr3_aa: CASSPGTSGGADTQYF; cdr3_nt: TGTGCCAGCAGCCCAGGGACTAGCGGGGGGGCAGATACGCAGTATTTT
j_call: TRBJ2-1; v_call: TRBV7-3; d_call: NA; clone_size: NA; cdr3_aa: CASSIRGGANEQFF; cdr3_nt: TGTGCCAGCAGCATCCGAGGTGGGGCCAATGAGCAGTTCTTC
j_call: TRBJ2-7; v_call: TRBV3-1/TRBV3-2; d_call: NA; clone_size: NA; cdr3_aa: CASSPWQTYEQYF; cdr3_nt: TGTGCCAGCAGCCCGTGGCAGACATACGAGCAGTACTTC
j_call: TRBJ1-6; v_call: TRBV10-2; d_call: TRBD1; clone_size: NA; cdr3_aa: CASSEGQGYSPLHF; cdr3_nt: TGCGCCAGCAGTGAGGGACAGGGTTATTCACCCCTCCACTTT
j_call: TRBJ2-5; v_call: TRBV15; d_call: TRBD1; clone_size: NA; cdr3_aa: CATSPLPDRGGLETQYF; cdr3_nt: TGTGCCACCAGCCCCTTACCGGACAGGGGGGGATTAGAGACCCAGTACTTC
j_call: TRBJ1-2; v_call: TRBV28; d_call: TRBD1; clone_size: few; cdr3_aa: CASTLQGARYKGYTF; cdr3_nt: TGTGCCAGCACCCTACAGGGGGCGCGTTATAAAGGCTACACCTTC
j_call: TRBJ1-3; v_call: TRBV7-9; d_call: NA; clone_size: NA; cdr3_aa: CASSPGVGSSGNTIYF; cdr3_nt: TGTGCCAGCAGCCCTGGGGTGGGGAGCTCTGGAAACACCATATATTTT
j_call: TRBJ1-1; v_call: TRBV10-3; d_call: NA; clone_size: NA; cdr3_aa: CAIATVGTGTEAFF; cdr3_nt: TGTGCCATCGCCACAGTCGGGACTGGGACTGAAGCTTTCTTT
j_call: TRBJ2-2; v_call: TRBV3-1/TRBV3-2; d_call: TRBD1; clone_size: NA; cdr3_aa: CASSQERDRGVTGELFF; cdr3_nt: TGTGCCAGCAGCCAAGAAAGGGACAGAGGGGTAACCGGGGAGCTGTTTTTT
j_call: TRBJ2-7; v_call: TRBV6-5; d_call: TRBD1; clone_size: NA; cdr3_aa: CASSLSDRAREQYF; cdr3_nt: TGTGCCAGCAGCCTCTCCGACAGGGCGCGGGAGCAGTACTTC
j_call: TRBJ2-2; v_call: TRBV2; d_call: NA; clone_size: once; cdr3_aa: CASTPSLGELFF; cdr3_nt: TGTGCCAGCACCCCTAGCCTCGGGGAGCTGTTTTTT
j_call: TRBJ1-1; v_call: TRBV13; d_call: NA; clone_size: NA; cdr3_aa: CASSLQGNTEAFF; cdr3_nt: TGTGCCAGCAGCTTACAAGGAAACACTGAAGCTTTCTTT
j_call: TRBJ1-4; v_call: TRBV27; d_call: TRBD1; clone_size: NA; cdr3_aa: CASSSGQGNEKLFF; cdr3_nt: TGTGCCAGCAGTTCAGGACAGGGGAATGAAAAACTGTTTTTT
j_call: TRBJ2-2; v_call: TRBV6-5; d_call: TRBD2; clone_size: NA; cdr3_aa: CASSYLAGNTGELFF; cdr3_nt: TGTGCCAGCAGTTACCTAGCGGGGAACACCGGGGAGCTGTTTTTT
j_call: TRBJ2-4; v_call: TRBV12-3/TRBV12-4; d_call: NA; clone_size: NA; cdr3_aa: CASSLGGQNIQYF; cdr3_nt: TGTGCCAGCAGTTTAGGCGGGCAAAACATTCAGTACTTC
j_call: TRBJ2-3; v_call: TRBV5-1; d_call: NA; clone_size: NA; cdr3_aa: CASSPIAGTDTQYF; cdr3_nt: TGCGCCAGCAGCCCCATAGCGGGCACAGATACGCAGTATTTT
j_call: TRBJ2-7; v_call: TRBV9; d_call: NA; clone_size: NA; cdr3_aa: CASSVGAGFYEQYF; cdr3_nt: TGTGCCAGCAGCGTAGGGGCAGGCTTTTACGAGCAGTACTTC
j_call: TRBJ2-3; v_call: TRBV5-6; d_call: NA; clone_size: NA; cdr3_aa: CASSERPDTQYF; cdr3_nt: TGTGCCAGCAGCGAAAGGCCCGATACGCAGTATTTT
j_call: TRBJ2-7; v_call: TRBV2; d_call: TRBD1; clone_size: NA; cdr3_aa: CASRAGTGLPEQYF; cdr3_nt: TGTGCCAGCAGGGCCGGGACAGGGCTTCCCGAGCAGTACTTC
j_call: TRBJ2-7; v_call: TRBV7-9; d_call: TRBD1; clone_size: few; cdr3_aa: CASTGTGVSYEQYF; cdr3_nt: TGTGCCAGCACCGGGACAGGCGTTTCCTACGAGCAGTACTTC
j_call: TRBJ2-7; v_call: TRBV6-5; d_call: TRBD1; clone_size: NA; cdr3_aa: CASGRQGVKQYF; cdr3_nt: TGTGCCAGCGGGAGACAGGGGGTAAAGCAGTACTTC
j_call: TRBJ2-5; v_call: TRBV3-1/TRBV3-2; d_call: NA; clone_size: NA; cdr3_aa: CASSQARWTQYF; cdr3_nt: TGTGCCAGCAGCCAAGCCCGTTGGACCCAGTACTTC
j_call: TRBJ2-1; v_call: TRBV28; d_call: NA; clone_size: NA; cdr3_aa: CASSRHLGEQFF; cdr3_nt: TGTGCCAGCAGTCGCCACCTAGGTGAGCAGTTCTTC
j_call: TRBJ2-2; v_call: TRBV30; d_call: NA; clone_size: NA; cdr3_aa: CAWSDRHTGELFF; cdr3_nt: TGTGCCTGGAGTGACAGGCACACCGGGGAGCTGTTTTTT
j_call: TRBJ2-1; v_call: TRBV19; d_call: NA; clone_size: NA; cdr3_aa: CASSRRGPSYNEQFF; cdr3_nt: TGTGCCAGTAGTCGCCGGGGCCCTTCCTACAATGAGCAGTTCTTC
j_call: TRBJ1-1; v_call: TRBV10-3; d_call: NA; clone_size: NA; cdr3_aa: CAISDPPGVGTEAFF; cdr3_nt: TGTGCCATCAGTGATCCCCCAGGGGTGGGCACTGAAGCTTTCTTT
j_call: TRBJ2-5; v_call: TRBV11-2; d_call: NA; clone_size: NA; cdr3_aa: CASTQGRGETQYF; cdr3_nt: TGTGCCAGCACCCAGGGGCGGGGAGAGACCCAGTACTTC
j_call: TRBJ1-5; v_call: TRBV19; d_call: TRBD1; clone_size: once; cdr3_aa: CASTLDRDQPQHF; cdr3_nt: TGTGCCAGTACCCTCGACAGGGACCAGCCCCAGCATTTT
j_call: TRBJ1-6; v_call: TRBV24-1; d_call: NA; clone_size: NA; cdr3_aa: CAISDGRGLKFSYNSPLHF; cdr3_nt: TGTGCCATCAGTGATGGTAGGGGATTGAAGTTCTCCTATAATTCACCCCTCCACTTT
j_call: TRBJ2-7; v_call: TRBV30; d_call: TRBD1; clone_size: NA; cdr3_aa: CAWSGRTGNAYEQYF; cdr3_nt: TGTGCCTGGAGTGGCCGGACAGGTAATGCCTACGAGCAGTACTTC
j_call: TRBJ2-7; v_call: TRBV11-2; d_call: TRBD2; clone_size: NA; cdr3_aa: CASSPGPSGSYEQYF; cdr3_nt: TGTGCCAGCAGCCCCGGACCTAGCGGGTCCTACGAGCAGTACTTC
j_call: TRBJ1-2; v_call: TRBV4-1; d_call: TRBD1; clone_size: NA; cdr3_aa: CASSIQGADGYTF; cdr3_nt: TGCGCCAGCAGCATACAGGGGGCCGACGGCTACACCTTC
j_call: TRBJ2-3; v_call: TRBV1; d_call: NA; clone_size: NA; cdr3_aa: CTSSQDVVAGGTDTQYF; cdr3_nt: NA
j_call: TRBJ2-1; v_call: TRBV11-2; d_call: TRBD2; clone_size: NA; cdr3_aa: CASSSTSGGRPESYNEQFF; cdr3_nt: TGTGCCAGCAGCTCGACTAGCGGGGGCCGCCCTGAGTCCTACAATGAGCAGTTCTTC
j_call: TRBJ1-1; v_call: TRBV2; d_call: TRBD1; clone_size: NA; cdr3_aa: CASSWDSMNTEAFF; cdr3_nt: TGTGCCAGCAGTTGGGACAGCATGAACACTGAAGCTTTCTTT
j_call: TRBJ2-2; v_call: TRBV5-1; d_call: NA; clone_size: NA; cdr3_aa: CASSSTPFGTGELFF; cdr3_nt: TGCGCCAGCAGCTCGACTCCCTTCGGAACCGGGGAGCTGTTTTTT
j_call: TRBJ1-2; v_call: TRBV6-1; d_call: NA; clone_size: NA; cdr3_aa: CASSESGTASRYTF; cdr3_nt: TGTGCCAGCAGTGAATCAGGGACGGCTTCTCGCTACACCTTC
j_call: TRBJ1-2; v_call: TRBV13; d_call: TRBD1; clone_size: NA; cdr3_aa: CASSSRTGWGYTF; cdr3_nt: TGTGCCAGCAGCTCGCGGACAGGGTGGGGCTACACCTTC
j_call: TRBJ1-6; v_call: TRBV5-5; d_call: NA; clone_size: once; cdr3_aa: CASSLTIGSYNSPLHF; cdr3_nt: TGTGCCAGCAGCTTGACAATAGGGTCCTATAATTCACCCCTCCACTTT
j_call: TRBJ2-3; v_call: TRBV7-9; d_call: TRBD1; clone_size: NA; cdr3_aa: CASSWRQGASTDTQYF; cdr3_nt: TGTGCCAGCAGCTGGAGGCAGGGGGCGAGCACAGATACGCAGTATTTT
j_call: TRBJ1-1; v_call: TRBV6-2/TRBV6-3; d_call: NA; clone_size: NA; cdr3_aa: CASTPRVRVNTEAFF; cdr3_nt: TGTGCCAGCACCCCAAGGGTCAGGGTGAACACTGAAGCTTTCTTT
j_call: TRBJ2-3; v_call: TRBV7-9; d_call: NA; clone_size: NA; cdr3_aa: CASSLLAPDTQYF; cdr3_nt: TGTGCCAGCAGCTTACTAGCGCCAGATACGCAGTATTTT
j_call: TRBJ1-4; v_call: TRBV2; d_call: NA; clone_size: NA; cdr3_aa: CASRGTPTNEKLFF; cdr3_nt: TGTGCCAGCAGGGGGACTCCAACTAATGAAAAACTGTTTTTT
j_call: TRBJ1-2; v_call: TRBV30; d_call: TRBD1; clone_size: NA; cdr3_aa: CAWGRTGPPQGYTF; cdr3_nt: TGTGCCTGGGGGCGGACAGGGCCCCCGCAGGGCTACACCTTC